This paragraph reports one T cell receptor (beta chain). Its cognate antigen is unknown. The study sampled nominally healthy donors, though unrecorded immune exposures were likely. The PCR made use of 60 Vbeta and 13 Jbeta primers. Generated by immunoSEQ multiplex PCR, the TCRdb table keeps only in-frame clones and is missing some. The sample holds 150,000 to 200,000 clones; around four fifths are singletons and the top ten take about 1.4%. This entry belongs to a study of cytomegalovirus exposure and HLA in healthy donors. The ends lost 3 bases at V and 6 bases at J; junction bases unmatched: 9. Germline V gene sequence: CDR1 KGHSH, CDR2 LQKENI. CDR3 size: 15 residues. General study results and limits: Sequencing artifact likely explains a cluster of highly shared sequence variants. Previously analyzed data showed that most TCR beta V segments were productive at a frequency of about 90% or about 30%.

This receptor was identified in a woman aged 30 to 39 in good health and CMV-seronegative. The J gene is TRBJ1-1, the V gene TRBV18; 8 bases match TRBD1. The specimen was PBMCs. CDR3 bases: TGTGCCAGCTCACCCATTCCGACAGGGGTATCTGAAGCTTTCTTT. Protein: CASSPIPTGVSEAFF.